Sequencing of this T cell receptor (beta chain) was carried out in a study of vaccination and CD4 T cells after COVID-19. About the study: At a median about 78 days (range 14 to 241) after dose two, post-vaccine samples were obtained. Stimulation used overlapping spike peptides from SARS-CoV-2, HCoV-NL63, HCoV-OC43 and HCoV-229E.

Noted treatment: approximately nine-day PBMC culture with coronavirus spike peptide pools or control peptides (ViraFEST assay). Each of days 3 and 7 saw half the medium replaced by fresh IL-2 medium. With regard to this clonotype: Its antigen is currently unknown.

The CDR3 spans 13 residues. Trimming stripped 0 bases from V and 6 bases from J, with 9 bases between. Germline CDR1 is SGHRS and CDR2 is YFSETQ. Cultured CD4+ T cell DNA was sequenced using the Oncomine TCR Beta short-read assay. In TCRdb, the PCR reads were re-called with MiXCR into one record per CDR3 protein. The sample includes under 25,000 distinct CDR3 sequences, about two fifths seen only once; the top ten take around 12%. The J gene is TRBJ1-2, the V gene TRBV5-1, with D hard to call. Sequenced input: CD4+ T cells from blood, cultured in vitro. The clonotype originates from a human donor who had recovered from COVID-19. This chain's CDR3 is CASSLGARDGYTF. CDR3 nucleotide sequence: TGCGCCAGCAGCTTGGGGGCCCGGGATGGCTACACCTTC.